The present entry profiles one TCR beta chain with its context. Its binding antigen is unknown. No much larger clone exists at a distance of one base, and base qualities are not known. The sample belongs to a study of cytomegalovirus exposure and HLA in healthy donors (dated 2017 in TCRdb). Regarding the complete study: An earlier analysis of approximately 550 of the donors reported 276 Gb of sequence data and some 120 million unique TCR beta sequences from roughly 200 million T cells. Besides the first cohort of hundreds of subjects, a separate validation cohort made up of about 120 different subjects was used. Genome-wide SNP genotypes for about three fifths of the roughly 700 donors were used in a later genetic analysis, which treated that subset as a discovery cohort. An early release covering around 630 HLA-typed donors comprised roughly 300 gigabases of sequencing data and around 80 million unique TCR sequences. Using immunosequencing, the study profiled T cell repertoires from 640 or so subjects and related those repertoires to cytomegalovirus serostatus. Among 300 to 500 genotyped donors of the cohort, an average of roughly 230,000 unique TCR beta nucleotide sequences was sequenced per donor, of which roughly 18% were non-productive. Roughly 5 DR-DQ haplotypes were handled as single units for association and clustering, since linkage in the cohort was strong. In a later analysis, previously published TCR beta repertoires from 666 donors were re-analyzed and high-resolution HLA genotyping was added so that TCR occurrence patterns could be studied. Both class I and class II loci were covered by HLA typing, at four-digit resolution. The study was designed to test whether signatures of past pathogen exposure could be identified by cataloging public T cell receptors. Alongside the repertoire data, information on donor age, sex, ethnicity and CMV serostatus was compiled. To predict cytomegalovirus infection status, the study brought together high-throughput TCR immunosequencing, statistical association of individual TCRs with disease status, and machine learning. Every discovery cohort repertoire had been produced on one sequencing platform. The number of typed donors differed by locus: roughly 620-630 for A, B, C, DRB1 and DQB1; about 520 for DQA1; about 600 for DPA1; and around 470 for DPB1. Among the roughly 400 genotyped donors, about 85% belonged to the genetic ancestry cluster associated with self-reported Caucasian donors. To decide whether each TCR beta V gene segment behaved as functional or pseudogenic, an earlier analysis of 587 of the donors relied on high-throughput TCR beta sequencing. Rather than using new phenotypic data, the later analysis identified candidate immune exposures from TCR beta sequences and from how often those sequences occurred across donors. Beyond this particular receptor, the publication reports: In a later analysis, several top co-occurrence clusters were reported to appear linked to parvovirus B19, influenza, CMV and Epstein-Barr virus. When HLA alleles, especially DR and DQ, strongly co-occurred, TCR associations were difficult to assign to individual alleles. At a false discovery rate of 0.05, a later analysis linked fewer than 20,000 TCR beta sequences to specific HLA alleles. According to a later genetic analysis, donors in an Asian-associated ancestry cluster had fewer N-insertions in productive TCRs than the approximately 690-donor mean. Most TCR sequences were seen in very few donors, while some public TCRs were found in many individuals. The study gave a list of under 200 TCR beta chains associated with cytomegalovirus. Because some donors lacked HLA typing at each locus, the association tests relied only on the typed subset. A cluster of highly shared sequence variants was judged likely to represent a technical artifact of the sequencing pipeline. Compared with equally common non-associated chains, HLA-associated TCR beta chains in a later analysis were more clonally expanded and had lower generation probabilities. For the cohort, immune exposure information was limited to CMV serostatus. Because the 87-base-pair reads could not distinguish some IMGT-functional V segments, including TRBV6-2 and TRBV6-3, those segments were excluded. In a later genetic analysis, a missense DCLRE1C variant was associated with V-gene and J-gene trimming of TCR beta chains, and the association was replicated in an independent cohort. Roughly uniform sequencing depth across donors was assumed in presence/absence analyses, although this assumption may not hold. According to a later analysis, TCR association rates differed among HLA loci, with DRB1 alleles showing the most associated TCRs and HLA-C alleles showing the fewest. About 17 rarely observed V segments, including chromosome 9 orphons, were excluded from the earlier analysis of about 610 of the donors because counts were too low. A further reported finding was that TCR beta sequences accurately predicted the HLA-A and HLA-B alleles for most subjects in the first cohort. According to the authors, the approach could potentially be generalized to other disease states and immunological phenotypes. In an earlier analysis of approximately 590 of the donors, most TCR beta V segments were observed in productive rearrangements about 87% or about 30% of the time, broadly matching IMGT annotations. Cytomegalovirus status was reported to be diagnosed by the classifier with high specificity and sensitivity in both the original and validation cohorts. Only TCR beta chains were sequenced in this cohort, and the absence of alpha or paired-chain data limited detectable features. Correlated functional status among segregating V segments might reflect linkage disequilibrium, but an unknown experimental factor could not be ruled out. According to a later analysis, most CMV-associated TCR beta chains appeared to be HLA-restricted, and the HLA associations seemed to be driven largely by CMV exposure. A few of the identified cytomegalovirus-associated TCR beta chains were confirmed in vitro to be specific for cytomegalovirus antigens.

In total, 666 healthy bone marrow donors made up the cohort. At the time of sampling, all cohort members were nominally healthy, though unrecorded immune exposures were likely present. The donor tested CMV seronegative and was one of the 352 seronegative cohort members. A peripheral blood sample was collected from each donor, and TCR beta sequencing was performed on peripheral blood mononuclear cells. The Qiagen DNeasy Blood Extraction Kit was used to extract genomic DNA from the blood cell samples. V gives up 5 bases and J gives up 11 bases, and the segment between their germline ends measures 15 bases. Counted from cysteine to phenylalanine, this CDR3 has 12 amino acids. Just CDR3 DNA is preserved here, 36 bases in frame from base 1. CDR1 and CDR2 (MNHNS, SASEGT) derive from the germline V gene. The library was built by means of the immunoSEQ multiplex PCR assay. The multiplex PCR relied on a mix of 60 forward primers for TCR Vbeta segments and 13 reverse primers for TCR Jbeta segments. The CDR3 region of rearranged TCR beta genes was amplified from genomic DNA with a multiplex PCR assay. The amplified TCR beta libraries were sequenced on the Illumina HiSeq System as 87-base-pair reads. The source study handled its data this way. Across the 500 to 850 repertoires, a later analysis counted approximately 75 million unique TCR beta chains, roughly 11 million of which were shared by at least two donors. Raw reads were error-corrected and collapsed into unique sequences with a nearest-neighbor algorithm that merged closely related sequences to remove PCR and sequencing errors. V, D and J gene segments were assigned by aligning CDR3 sequences to IMGT reference sequences. Each retained sequence needed at least a six-nucleotide match to both a V gene segment and a J gene segment. Rearrangements were classified as productive when the CDR3 lacked stop codons and remained in frame with V and J, and all other rearrangements were classified as non-productive. CDR3 was defined according to IMGT convention as the region running from the second conserved V-encoded cysteine to the conserved J-encoded phenylalanine. In an earlier analysis of approximately 500 of the donors, sequences lacking an unambiguous match to a single V gene segment were excluded. In an earlier analysis of roughly 600 of the donors, a V segment was called functional when productive rearrangements were above 56.7%, and segregating when the standard deviation between donors exceeded 5%. A statistical classification framework was developed to diagnose cytomegalovirus status using the catalog of TCR beta chain sequences. In a later analysis, V and J genes were assigned by comparing TCR nucleotide sequences against IMGT/GENE-DB human TR gene sequences. Using the TCRdist pipeline, a later analysis assigned CDR3 sequences along with most-parsimonious VDJ recombination scenarios. A later analysis defined each TCR beta chain by its CDR3 amino acid sequence plus V-gene family, and excluded reads lacking a unique V-gene family. To address suspected cross-contamination and a sequencing artifact, a later analysis removed 592 highly shared, low-generation-probability nucleotide sequences. In a later analysis, a clonal expansion index was calculated for each public chain from normalized within-repertoire ranks of inferred template counts. Generation probabilities in a later analysis came from a VDJ recombination model fitted to out-of-frame rearrangements, and those results were checked against IGoR. In a later analysis, hypergeometric tests were used to score TCR-TCR, TCR-HLA and TCR-CMV co-occurrence, with a repertoire-size bias correction applied to TCR pairs. To estimate false discovery rates, a later analysis permuted the HLA or CMV assignments 20 times. A later analysis grouped co-occurring TCRs with DBSCAN, adding TCRdist sequence similarity when clustering within HLA-allele-positive subsets. Co-occurrence clustering excluded repertoires with fewer than 30,000 or more than 120,000 public chains, plus five with anomalous nucleotide sharing. Entries here come from immuneACCESS through TCRdb and include only in-frame sequences with V and J called. Some clones fail to appear in such tables; in the studies checked, an unresolved V gene covers under half of the shortfall, and the cause of the remainder is unknown. V and J calls and clone size are given by that table; D and trimming were obtained from the DNA. Present in this sample are roughly 130,000 clones, 80% to 90% of which were seen just once. The ten largest account for less than 3% of the sample.

The receptor was isolated from a man between 45 and 60 years old in good health and CMV-seronegative. Sequencing was carried out using PBMCs. The V gene is TRBV6-1 and the J gene is TRBJ2-5, with a tentative D gene TRBD1 over 6 matching bases. The CDR3 sequence is CASSIRQDKQYF. The DNA sequence is TGTGCCAGCAGTATCCGACAGGACAAGCAGTACTTC.